The rows below give T cell receptor beta chains drawn from one sample of a study of post-analysis software for immune sequencing data. TCRdb re-called the PCR reads with MiXCR, one entry per CDR3 protein. The sample shows roughly 670,000 distinct CDR3 sequences, approximately 60% of them seen only once. The sample consisted of blood. These TCRs come from a girl aged 2 to 9 with multiple sclerosis. Each CDR3 is given with its conserved first and last residue. Each record gives: clone size, D gene, J gene, V gene, CDR3 DNA, CDR3 protein. D genes are given only for firm matches. For some rows the clone size is stated as once, few or many, or as a class when expanded; others skip it.

clone size: NA
D gene: NA
J gene: TRBJ1-2
V gene: TRBV12-3/TRBV12-4
CDR3 DNA: TGTGCCAGCAGTTTAAGGATCGCAGGGGAAGGCTACACCTTC
CDR3 protein: CASSLRIAGEGYTF

clone size: few
D gene: NA
J gene: TRBJ2-1
V gene: TRBV5-1
CDR3 DNA: TGCGCCAGCAGCCTTATCGGGGATAATGAGCAGTTCTTC
CDR3 protein: CASSLIGDNEQFF

clone size: NA
D gene: NA
J gene: TRBJ2-7
V gene: TRBV28
CDR3 DNA: TGTGCCAGCAGTTTTGGGGGAAGTGAGGCCTACGAGCAGTACTTC
CDR3 protein: CASSFGGSEAYEQYF

clone size: NA
D gene: NA
J gene: TRBJ2-5
V gene: TRBV9
CDR3 DNA: TGTGCCAGCAGCGTAGTGGGGACTTATCAAGAGACCCAGTACTTC
CDR3 protein: CASSVVGTYQETQYF

clone size: NA
D gene: NA
J gene: TRBJ2-1
V gene: TRBV12-3/TRBV12-4
CDR3 DNA: TGTGCCAGCAGTCGGTCTAGAGCACTCTACAATGAGCAGTTCTTC
CDR3 protein: CASSRSRALYNEQFF

clone size: NA
D gene: TRBD2
J gene: TRBJ2-7
V gene: TRBV20-1
CDR3 DNA: TGCAGTGCTGGGACTAGCGGGATCCCCTACGAGCAGTACTTC
CDR3 protein: CSAGTSGIPYEQYF

clone size: NA
D gene: TRBD1
J gene: TRBJ2-3
V gene: TRBV20-1
CDR3 DNA: TGCAGTGCTAGGGACAGGGTCAGAAATACGCAGTATTTT
CDR3 protein: CSARDRVRNTQYF

clone size: NA
D gene: NA
J gene: TRBJ1-2
V gene: TRBV7-9
CDR3 DNA: TGTGCCAGCGTAGATCGCGAATGGGGCTACACCTTC
CDR3 protein: CASVDREWGYTF

clone size: few
D gene: TRBD1
J gene: TRBJ2-1
V gene: TRBV6-5
CDR3 DNA: TGTGCCAGCAGATCCGGGACAGGGCTTTTGGGGGGGCAGTTCTTC
CDR3 protein: CASRSGTGLLGGQFF

clone size: few
D gene: NA
J gene: TRBJ1-5
V gene: TRBV20-1
CDR3 DNA: TGCAGTGCTACCAGTGGGGGGCTCGGCAATCAGCCCCAGCATTTT
CDR3 protein: CSATSGGLGNQPQHF

clone size: NA
D gene: NA
J gene: TRBJ1-2
V gene: TRBV7-9
CDR3 DNA: TGTGCCAGTGGCGTCGAGGCCTGGGGCTACACCTTC
CDR3 protein: CASGVEAWGYTF

clone size: NA
D gene: NA
J gene: TRBJ1-2
V gene: TRBV5-1
CDR3 DNA: TGCGCCAGCAGCTTGGGACCGGGCCTCGACGTGGACTACACCTTC
CDR3 protein: CASSLGPGLDVDYTF

clone size: NA
D gene: NA
J gene: TRBJ2-7
V gene: TRBV6-5
CDR3 DNA: TGTGCCAGCAGTTACCCAGGGGTCTACGAGCAGTACTTC
CDR3 protein: CASSYPGVYEQYF

clone size: NA
D gene: TRBD1
J gene: TRBJ2-1
V gene: TRBV7-9
CDR3 DNA: TGTGCCAGCAGACCTGACAGGGGGTCCTCTTACAATGAGCAGTTCTTC
CDR3 protein: CASRPDRGSSYNEQFF

clone size: NA
D gene: NA
J gene: TRBJ2-5
V gene: TRBV28
CDR3 DNA: TGTGCCAGCAGTGGTTTTATTCAAGAGACCCAGTACTTC
CDR3 protein: CASSGFIQETQYF

clone size: NA
D gene: NA
J gene: TRBJ1-4
V gene: TRBV7-2
CDR3 DNA: TGTGCCAGCAGCTTCACACCAACTAATGAAAAACTGTTTTTT
CDR3 protein: CASSFTPTNEKLFF

clone size: NA
D gene: NA
J gene: TRBJ2-2
V gene: TRBV4-2
CDR3 DNA: TGTGCCAGCAGCTTCGCAGGGCGGAACACCGGGGAGCTGTTTTTT
CDR3 protein: CASSFAGRNTGELFF

clone size: NA
D gene: NA
J gene: TRBJ2-1
V gene: TRBV10-3
CDR3 DNA: TGTGCCACCCGATCGCCCACCACAGGCGATGAGCAGTTCTTC
CDR3 protein: CATRSPTTGDEQFF

clone size: few
D gene: NA
J gene: TRBJ1-4
V gene: TRBV20-1
CDR3 DNA: TGCAGTGCTAGAGTCCGGACAGATAATGAAAAACTGTTTTTT
CDR3 protein: CSARVRTDNEKLFF

clone size: NA
D gene: NA
J gene: TRBJ1-2
V gene: TRBV20-1
CDR3 DNA: TGCAGTGCTAGAGATGGCTACACCTTC
CDR3 protein: CSARDGYTF

clone size: NA
D gene: TRBD2
J gene: TRBJ2-1
V gene: TRBV29-1
CDR3 DNA: TGCAGCGTTAAAGGAGGGCGGGGGAGCTCCTACAATGAGCAGTTCTTC
CDR3 protein: CSVKGGRGSSYNEQFF

clone size: NA
D gene: TRBD2
J gene: TRBJ2-3
V gene: TRBV14
CDR3 DNA: TGTGCCAGCAGCCACAGACTAGCGCCCAGCACAGATACGCAGTATTTT
CDR3 protein: CASSHRLAPSTDTQYF

clone size: NA
D gene: TRBD1
J gene: TRBJ2-1
V gene: TRBV10-3
CDR3 DNA: TGTGCCATCAGTATACAGGGGGCCTACAATGAGCAGTTCTTC
CDR3 protein: CAISIQGAYNEQFF

clone size: NA
D gene: TRBD1
J gene: TRBJ1-2
V gene: TRBV27
CDR3 DNA: TGTGCCAGCAGCTTCCAGGGGGCGGCTGGCTACACCTTC
CDR3 protein: CASSFQGAAGYTF

clone size: NA
D gene: TRBD2
J gene: TRBJ2-4
V gene: TRBV7-9
CDR3 DNA: TGCGCCAGCAGCTTGATTAGCGGGGTAAAAAACATTCAGTACTTC
CDR3 protein: CASSLISGVKNIQYF

clone size: NA
D gene: NA
J gene: TRBJ2-4
V gene: TRBV4-2
CDR3 DNA: TGTGCCAGCAGCCAAGACCGTATGCAAAACATTCAGTACTTC
CDR3 protein: CASSQDRMQNIQYF

clone size: once
D gene: NA
J gene: TRBJ2-1
V gene: TRBV28
CDR3 DNA: TGTGCCAGCAGCGACAGGATTTACAATGAGCAGTTCTTC
CDR3 protein: CASSDRIYNEQFF

clone size: NA
D gene: NA
J gene: TRBJ2-3
V gene: TRBV29-1
CDR3 DNA: TGCAGCGTTGAAGGGGGGGGGACAGATAGGCAGTATTTT
CDR3 protein: CSVEGGGTDRQYF

clone size: NA
D gene: NA
J gene: TRBJ1-1
V gene: TRBV18
CDR3 DNA: TGTGCCAGCTCACCATTCCCCATCAAGCGACGGCGGGCTGAAGCTTTCTTT
CDR3 protein: CASSPFPIKRRRAEAFF

clone size: NA
D gene: NA
J gene: TRBJ1-2
V gene: TRBV4-1
CDR3 DNA: TGCGCCAGCAGCACTCCGGCCAGGGGACGCAACTATGGCTACACCTTC
CDR3 protein: CASSTPARGRNYGYTF

clone size: NA
D gene: NA
J gene: TRBJ2-7
V gene: TRBV6-6
CDR3 DNA: TGTGCCAGCAGTCACAAAAAGTACGAGCAGTACTTC
CDR3 protein: CASSHKKYEQYF

clone size: NA
D gene: NA
J gene: TRBJ2-1
V gene: TRBV4-1
CDR3 DNA: TGCGCCAGCAGCCAAGCAATGGGGTGGGGGATAGAGGAGCAGTTCTTC
CDR3 protein: CASSQAMGWGIEEQFF

clone size: few
D gene: NA
J gene: TRBJ2-7
V gene: TRBV6-1
CDR3 DNA: TGTGCCAGCAGTGAATGGACAGCCTCCCGCGAGCAGTACTTC
CDR3 protein: CASSEWTASREQYF

clone size: NA
D gene: NA
J gene: TRBJ2-1
V gene: TRBV29-1
CDR3 DNA: TGCAGCGTACGGACAGCCGCCAATGAGCAGTTCTTC
CDR3 protein: CSVRTAANEQFF

clone size: NA
D gene: TRBD1
J gene: TRBJ1-2
V gene: TRBV12-3/TRBV12-4
CDR3 DNA: TGTGCCAGCAGCGCCGGGACAGGAAAGGGAGGCTACACCTTC
CDR3 protein: CASSAGTGKGGYTF

clone size: NA
D gene: NA
J gene: TRBJ2-7
V gene: TRBV24-1
CDR3 DNA: TGTGCCACCAGTGATCCCCCCAGGGTGGAAGTCTACGAGCAGTACTTC
CDR3 protein: CATSDPPRVEVYEQYF

clone size: many
D gene: NA
J gene: TRBJ2-5
V gene: TRBV14
CDR3 DNA: TGTGCCAGCAGCCAAGCAGAGACCCAGTACTTC
CDR3 protein: CASSQAETQYF

clone size: NA
D gene: TRBD1
J gene: TRBJ2-1
V gene: TRBV5-1
CDR3 DNA: TGCGCCAGCAGTGAGGGACAGGGGGCTACTGAGCAGTTCTTC
CDR3 protein: CASSEGQGATEQFF

clone size: NA
D gene: NA
J gene: TRBJ1-5
V gene: TRBV20-1
CDR3 DNA: TGCAGTGCTAGCCGGGCCGCGGATACAGCCCAGCATTTT
CDR3 protein: CSASRAADTAQHF

clone size: NA
D gene: NA
J gene: TRBJ2-5
V gene: TRBV30
CDR3 DNA: TGTGCCTCCTTCAGGGGCAGAAAAGAGACCCAGTACTTC
CDR3 protein: CASFRGRKETQYF

clone size: few
D gene: NA
J gene: TRBJ2-5
V gene: TRBV7-9
CDR3 DNA: TGTGCCAGCAGCTTAACCGTCCGGGGTAAAGAGACCCAGTACTTC
CDR3 protein: CASSLTVRGKETQYF

clone size: NA
D gene: NA
J gene: TRBJ2-7
V gene: TRBV7-8
CDR3 DNA: TGTGCCAGCAGCGCCTTACCGGCAGCCTACGAGCAGTACTTC
CDR3 protein: CASSALPAAYEQYF

clone size: NA
D gene: NA
J gene: TRBJ1-5
V gene: TRBV6-2/TRBV6-3
CDR3 DNA: TGTGCCAGCACCCATCGAGGCGGGTTGGGGGTCAATCAGCCCCAGCATTTT
CDR3 protein: CASTHRGGLGVNQPQHF

clone size: NA
D gene: NA
J gene: TRBJ1-1
V gene: TRBV29-1
CDR3 DNA: TGCAGCGCCAATTCTGCCGAGGCTTTCTTT
CDR3 protein: CSANSAEAFF

clone size: NA
D gene: NA
J gene: TRBJ1-5
V gene: TRBV29-1
CDR3 DNA: TGCAGCGTCGAGCTGGGGTCTGATCAGCCCCAGCATTTT
CDR3 protein: CSVELGSDQPQHF

clone size: NA
D gene: TRBD1
J gene: TRBJ1-2
V gene: TRBV10-3
CDR3 DNA: TGTGCCATCAGAGGACAGGGGGTTAACTATGGCTACACCTTC
CDR3 protein: CAIRGQGVNYGYTF

clone size: few
D gene: TRBD1
J gene: TRBJ1-2
V gene: TRBV7-2
CDR3 DNA: TGTGCCAGCAGCTTAGGTCTACAGGGGGCGGTCACCTTC
CDR3 protein: CASSLGLQGAVTF

clone size: NA
D gene: NA
J gene: TRBJ2-7
V gene: TRBV5-1
CDR3 DNA: TGCGCCAGCAAGGATGGGTCCCGAGGTCACGAGCAGTACTTC
CDR3 protein: CASKDGSRGHEQYF

clone size: NA
D gene: TRBD1
J gene: TRBJ1-2
V gene: TRBV25-1
CDR3 DNA: TGTGCCAGCAGTGGGGACAGGAAACCAGCTAACTATGGCTACACCTTC
CDR3 protein: CASSGDRKPANYGYTF

clone size: NA
D gene: NA
J gene: TRBJ1-2
V gene: TRBV30
CDR3 DNA: TGTGCCTGTCTCTGGACAGTTATCCGGGGCTACACCTTC
CDR3 protein: CACLWTVIRGYTF

clone size: few
D gene: NA
J gene: TRBJ2-5
V gene: TRBV10-3
CDR3 DNA: TGTGCCATCAGTGAAGTGGGGGCCGAGACCCAGTACTTC
CDR3 protein: CAISEVGAETQYF

clone size: few
D gene: NA
J gene: TRBJ1-2
V gene: TRBV29-1
CDR3 DNA: TGCAGCGTTGCCTCGTTGTCTAAAACCCGCGCCAACTATGGCTACACCTTC
CDR3 protein: CSVASLSKTRANYGYTF

clone size: once
D gene: NA
J gene: TRBJ2-5
V gene: TRBV7-9
CDR3 DNA: TGTGCCAGCGGGGATAGCGGAAAAGAGACCCAGTACTTC
CDR3 protein: CASGDSGKETQYF

clone size: NA
D gene: NA
J gene: TRBJ1-2
V gene: TRBV11-3
CDR3 DNA: TGTGCCAGCAGCTTGGGGCCGGGACACCACTATGGCTACACCTTC
CDR3 protein: CASSLGPGHHYGYTF

clone size: NA
D gene: TRBD1
J gene: TRBJ1-2
V gene: TRBV5-5
CDR3 DNA: TGTGCCAGCAGCTATCGGGACAGGGAGTGGGATGGCTACACCTTT
CDR3 protein: CASSYRDREWDGYTF